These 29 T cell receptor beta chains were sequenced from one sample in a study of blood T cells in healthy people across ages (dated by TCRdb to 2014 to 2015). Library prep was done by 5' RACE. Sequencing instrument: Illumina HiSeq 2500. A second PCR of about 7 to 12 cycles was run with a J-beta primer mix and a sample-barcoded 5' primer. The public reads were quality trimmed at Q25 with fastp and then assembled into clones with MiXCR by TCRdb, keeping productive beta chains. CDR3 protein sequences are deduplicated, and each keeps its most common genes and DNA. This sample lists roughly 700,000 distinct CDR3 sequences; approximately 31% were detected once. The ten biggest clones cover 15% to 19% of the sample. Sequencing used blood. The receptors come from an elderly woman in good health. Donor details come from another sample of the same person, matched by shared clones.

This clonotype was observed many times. For the CDR3, the DNA is TGTGCCAGCAGCCGCAATCGGGATGGACCCCTCCACTTT. Protein product: CASSRNRDGPLHF. The V and J genes are TRBV7-8 and TRBJ1-6; unclear D gene. The CDR3 runs 13 residues. The V and J ends lost 5 bases and 12 bases respectively, with 14 bases between them. Germline V gene data show CDR1 as SGHVS and CDR2 as FQNEAQ.

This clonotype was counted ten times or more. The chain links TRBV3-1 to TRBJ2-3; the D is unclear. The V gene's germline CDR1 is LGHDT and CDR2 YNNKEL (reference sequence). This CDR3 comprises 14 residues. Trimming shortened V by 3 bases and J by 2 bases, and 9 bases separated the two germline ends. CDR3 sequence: CASSHGRSTDTQYF. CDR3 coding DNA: TGTGCCAGCAGCCATGGCCGATCCACAGATACGCAGTATTTT.

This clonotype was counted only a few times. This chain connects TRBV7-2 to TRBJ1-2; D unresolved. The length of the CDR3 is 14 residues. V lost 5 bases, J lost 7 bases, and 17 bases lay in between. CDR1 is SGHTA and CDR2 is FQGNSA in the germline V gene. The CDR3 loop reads CASSLDLGMGGYTF. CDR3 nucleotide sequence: TGTGCCAGCAGCCTAGATCTGGGAATGGGTGGCTACACCTTC.

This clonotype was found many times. The CDR3 reads CASSRRLAGGTSTDTQYF. CDR3 bases: TGTGCCAGCAGCCGACGACTAGCGGGGGGGACGAGCACAGATACGCAGTATTTT. V usage is TRBV14 and J usage is TRBJ2-3; 14 bases agree with TRBD2. The CDR3 has 18 residues. Germline V CDR1 and CDR2: SGHDN, FVKESK. The V segment lost 4 bases and the J segment 0 bases; nucleotides outside the gene matches: 6. Looking up the rest from reference TRBV14 and TRBJ2-3 gives the full variable domain: EAGVTQFPSHSVIEKGQTVTLRCDPISGHDNLYWYRRVMGKEIKFLLHFVKESKQDESGMPNNRFLAERTGGTYSTLKVQPAELEDSGVYFCASSRRLAGGTSTDTQYFGPGTRLTVL.

CDR3 sequence reads: CAIATVCLEQYF. The CDR3 DNA follows: TGTGCCATTGCGACAGTTTGTTTGGAGCAGTACTTC. V and J are TRBV6-2 or TRBV6-3 and TRBJ2-5, with a weak D call TRBD1 (5 bases). Looked up from germline, CDR1 is MNHEY and CDR2 is SVGEGT. V was pared by 10 bases and J by 11 bases, with 20 bases between. This CDR3 contains 12 residues.

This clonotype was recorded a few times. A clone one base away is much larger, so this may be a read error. CDR3 bases: TGTGTCAGCACCAATGAGGGGACCCAGTACTTC. Translating gives CVSTNEGTQYF. The gene calls are TRBV6-1 and TRBJ2-5; D perhaps matches TRBD2 (5 bases). Germline V gene lookup returns CDR1 MNHNS and CDR2 SASEGT. The CDR3 runs 11 residues.

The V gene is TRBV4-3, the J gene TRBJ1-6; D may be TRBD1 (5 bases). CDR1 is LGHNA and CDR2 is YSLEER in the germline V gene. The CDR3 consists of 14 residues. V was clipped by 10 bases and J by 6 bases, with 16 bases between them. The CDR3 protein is CANSARGGNSPLHF. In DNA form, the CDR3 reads TGCGCCAACTCGGCTCGCGGGGGTAATTCACCCCTCCACTTT.

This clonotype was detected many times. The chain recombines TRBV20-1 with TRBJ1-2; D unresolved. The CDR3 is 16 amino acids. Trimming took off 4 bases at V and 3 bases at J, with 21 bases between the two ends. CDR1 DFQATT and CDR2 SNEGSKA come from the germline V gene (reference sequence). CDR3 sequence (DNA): TGCAGTGCTATGCGGGTTACGGGAGGCCCGGACTATGGCTACACCTTC. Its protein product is CSAMRVTGGPDYGYTF.

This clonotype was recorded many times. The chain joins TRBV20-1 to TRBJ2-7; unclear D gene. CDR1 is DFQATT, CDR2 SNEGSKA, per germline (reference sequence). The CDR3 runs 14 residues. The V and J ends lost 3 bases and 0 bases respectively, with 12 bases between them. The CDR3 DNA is TGCAGTGCTAGTTCGGACGCCAGCTCCTACGAGCAGTACTTC. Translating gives CSASSDASSYEQYF.

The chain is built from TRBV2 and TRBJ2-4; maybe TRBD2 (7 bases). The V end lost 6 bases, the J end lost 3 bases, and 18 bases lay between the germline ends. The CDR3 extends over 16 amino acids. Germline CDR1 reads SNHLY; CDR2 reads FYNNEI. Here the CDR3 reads CASSLKGGADKNIQYF. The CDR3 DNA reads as TGTGCCAGCAGCCTTAAGGGGGGGGCCGACAAAAACATTCAGTACTTC.

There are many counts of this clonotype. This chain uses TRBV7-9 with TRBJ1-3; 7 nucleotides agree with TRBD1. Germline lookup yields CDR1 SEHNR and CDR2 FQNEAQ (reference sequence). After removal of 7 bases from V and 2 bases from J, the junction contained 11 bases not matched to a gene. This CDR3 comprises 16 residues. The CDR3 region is CASTPRGTGAGNTIYF. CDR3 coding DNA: TGTGCCAGCACCCCAAGGGGAACAGGGGCTGGAAACACCATATATTTT.

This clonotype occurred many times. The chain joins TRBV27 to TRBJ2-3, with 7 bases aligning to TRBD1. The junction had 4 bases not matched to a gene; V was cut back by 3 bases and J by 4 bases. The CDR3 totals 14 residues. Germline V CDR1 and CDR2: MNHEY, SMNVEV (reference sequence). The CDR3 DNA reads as TGTGCCAGCAGTTTGACAGGGCCCCCAGATACGCAGTATTTT. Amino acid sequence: CASSLTGPPDTQYF.

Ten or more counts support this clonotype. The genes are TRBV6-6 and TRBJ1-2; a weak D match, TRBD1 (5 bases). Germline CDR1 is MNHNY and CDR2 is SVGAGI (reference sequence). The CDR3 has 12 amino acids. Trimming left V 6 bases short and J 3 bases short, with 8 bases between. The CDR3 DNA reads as TGTGCCAGCAGGACAGAGTACTATGGCTACACCTTC. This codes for CASRTEYYGYTF.

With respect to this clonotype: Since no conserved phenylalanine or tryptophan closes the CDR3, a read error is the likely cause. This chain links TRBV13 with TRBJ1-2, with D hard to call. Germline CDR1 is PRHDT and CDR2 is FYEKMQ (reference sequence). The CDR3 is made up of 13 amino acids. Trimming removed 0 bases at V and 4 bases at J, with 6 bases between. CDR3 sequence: CASSLGRSYGYTS. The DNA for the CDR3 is TGTGCCAGCAGCTTAGGCCGCTCCTATGGCTACACCTCC.

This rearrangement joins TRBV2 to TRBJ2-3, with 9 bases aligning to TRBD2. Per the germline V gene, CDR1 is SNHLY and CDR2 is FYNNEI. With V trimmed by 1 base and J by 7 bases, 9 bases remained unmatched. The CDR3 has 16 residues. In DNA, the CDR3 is TGTGCCAGCAGTGAAGACTACGCGGGGGGGCCGAATACGCAGTATTTT. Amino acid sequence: CASSEDYAGGPNTQYF.

CDR3 in amino acids: CASSFAGTDQPQHF. The CDR3 nucleotides are TGTGCCAGCAGTTTTGCCGGGACAGATCAGCCCCAGCATTTT. This sequence joins TRBV3-1 and TRBJ1-5; 7 bases match TRBD1. The V gene end was trimmed by 6 bases and the J gene end by 5 bases; junction bases not matched to a gene: 7. Germline CDR1 reads LGHDT; CDR2 reads YNNKEL (reference sequence). This CDR3 has 14 residues.

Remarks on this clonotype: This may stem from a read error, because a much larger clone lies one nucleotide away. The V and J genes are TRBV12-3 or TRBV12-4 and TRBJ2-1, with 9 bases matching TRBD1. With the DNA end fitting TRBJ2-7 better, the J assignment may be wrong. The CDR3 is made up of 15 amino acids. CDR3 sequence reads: CASIPGQGSYNEQYF. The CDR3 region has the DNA TGTGCCAGCATTCCGGGACAGGGTTCCTACAATGAGCAGTACTTC.

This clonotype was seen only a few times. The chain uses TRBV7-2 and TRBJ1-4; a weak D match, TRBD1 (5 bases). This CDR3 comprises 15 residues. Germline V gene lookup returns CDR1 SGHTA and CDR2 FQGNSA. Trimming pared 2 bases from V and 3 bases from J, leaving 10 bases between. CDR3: CASSLSGQPNEKLFF. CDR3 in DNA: TGTGCCAGCAGCTTATCAGGGCAGCCTAATGAAAAACTGTTTTTT. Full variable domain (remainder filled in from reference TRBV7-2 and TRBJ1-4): GAGVSQSPSNKVTEKGKDVELRCDPISGHTALYWYRQSLGQGLEFLIYFQGNSAPDKSGLPSDRFSAERTGGSVSTLTIQRTQQEDSAVYLCASSLSGQPNEKLFFGSGTQLSVL.

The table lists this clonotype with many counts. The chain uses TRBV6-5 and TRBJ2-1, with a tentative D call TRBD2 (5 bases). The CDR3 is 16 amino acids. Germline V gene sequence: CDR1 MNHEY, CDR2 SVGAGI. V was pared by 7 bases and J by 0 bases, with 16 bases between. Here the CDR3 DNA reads TGTGCCAGCACCCAGACTACCATAAGCTCCTACAATGAGCAGTTCTTC. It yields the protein CASTQTTISSYNEQFF.

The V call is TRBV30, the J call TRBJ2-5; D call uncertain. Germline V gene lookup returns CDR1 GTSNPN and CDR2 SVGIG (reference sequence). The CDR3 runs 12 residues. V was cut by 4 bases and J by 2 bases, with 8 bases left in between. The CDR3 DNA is TGTGCCTGGAAAGCCAGACAAGAGACCCAGTACTTC. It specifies CAWKARQETQYF.

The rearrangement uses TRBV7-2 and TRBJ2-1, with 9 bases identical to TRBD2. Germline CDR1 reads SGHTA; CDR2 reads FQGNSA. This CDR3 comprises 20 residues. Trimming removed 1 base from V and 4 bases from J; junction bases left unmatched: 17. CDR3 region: CASSLVVRGRAPRDYNEQFF. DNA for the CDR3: TGTGCCAGCAGCTTAGTGGTGCGCGGGAGGGCCCCACGCGATTACAATGAGCAGTTCTTC.

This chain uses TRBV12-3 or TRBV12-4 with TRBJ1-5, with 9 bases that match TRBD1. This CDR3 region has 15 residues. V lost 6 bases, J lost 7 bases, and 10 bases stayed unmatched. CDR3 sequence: CASSPKGQGKQPQHF. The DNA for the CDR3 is TGTGCCAGCAGCCCAAAGGGACAGGGAAAACAGCCCCAGCATTTT.

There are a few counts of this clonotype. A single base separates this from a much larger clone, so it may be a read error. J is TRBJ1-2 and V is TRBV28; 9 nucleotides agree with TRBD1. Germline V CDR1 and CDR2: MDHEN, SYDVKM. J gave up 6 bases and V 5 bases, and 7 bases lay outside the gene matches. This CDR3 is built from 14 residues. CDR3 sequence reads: CASSPLQGANGYTF. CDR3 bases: TGTGCCAGCAGTCCCCTACAGGGGGCAAATGGCTACACCTTC.

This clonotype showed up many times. The CDR3 DNA sequence: TGTGCCAGCAGCCCACTCTCCGCTAATGAAAAACTGTTTTTT. Amino acid sequence: CASSPLSANEKLFF. The rearrangement uses TRBV9 and TRBJ1-4; D unclear. CDR1 and CDR2 from the germline V gene are SGDLS and YYNGEE. This CDR3 has 14 residues. Trimming took off 4 bases at V and 3 bases at J, with 10 bases between the two ends. Variable domain in full (rest from reference TRBV9 and TRBJ1-4): DSGVTQTPKHLITATGQRVTLRCSPRSGDLSVYWYQQSLDQGLQFLIQYYNGEERAKGNILERFSAQQFPDLHSELNLSSLELGDSALYFCASSPLSANEKLFFGSGTQLSVL.

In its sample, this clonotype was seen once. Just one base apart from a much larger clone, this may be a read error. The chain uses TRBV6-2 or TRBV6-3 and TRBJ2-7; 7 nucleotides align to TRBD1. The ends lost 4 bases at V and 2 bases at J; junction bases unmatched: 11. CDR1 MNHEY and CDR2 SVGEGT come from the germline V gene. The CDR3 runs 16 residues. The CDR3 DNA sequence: TGTGCCAGCAGTTGCTCGAAAATCAGGGGGACCTACGAGCAGTACTTC. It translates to CASSCSKIRGTYEQYF.

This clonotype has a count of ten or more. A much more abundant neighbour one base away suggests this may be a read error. The CDR3 protein is CASRRQETQYF. Written as DNA, the CDR3 is TGTGCCAGCAGGCGACAAGAGACCCAGTACTTC. The rearrangement uses TRBV6-2 or TRBV6-3 and TRBJ2-5; D gene uncertain. V was clipped by 6 bases and J by 2 bases, with 4 bases between them. The CDR3 length is 11 residues. Germline assignment: CDR1 MNHEY and CDR2 SVGEGT.

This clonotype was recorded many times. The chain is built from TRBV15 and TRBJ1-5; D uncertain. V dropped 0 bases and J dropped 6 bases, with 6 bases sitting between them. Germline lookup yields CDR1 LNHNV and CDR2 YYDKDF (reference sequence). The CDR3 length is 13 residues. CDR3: CATSRDPGQPQHF. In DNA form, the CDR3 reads TGTGCCACCAGCAGAGATCCCGGTCAGCCCCAGCATTTT.

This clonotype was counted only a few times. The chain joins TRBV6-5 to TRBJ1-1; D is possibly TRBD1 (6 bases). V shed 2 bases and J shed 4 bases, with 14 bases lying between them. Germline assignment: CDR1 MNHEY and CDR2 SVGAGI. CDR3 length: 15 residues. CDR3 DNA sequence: TGTGCCAGCAGTTACGACGACAGGACTTCCACTGAAGCTTTCTTT. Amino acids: CASSYDDRTSTEAFF.

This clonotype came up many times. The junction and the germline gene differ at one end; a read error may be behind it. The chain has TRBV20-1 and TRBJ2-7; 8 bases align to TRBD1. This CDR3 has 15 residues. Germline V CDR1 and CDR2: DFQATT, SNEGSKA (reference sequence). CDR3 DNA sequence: TGCAGTGCTAGTTCCCCCGGGACAGGCTCCGACGAGCAGTACTTC. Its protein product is CSASSPGTGSDEQYF.